This TCR beta chain was recovered during a study of breast tumors, draining lymph nodes, adjacent tissues (dated by TCRdb to about 2016). With regard to the full study: In breast cancer patients, the study compared the TCR beta repertoires of tumor, adjacent nontumor tissue and axillary lymph nodes. In human breast cancer, the study set out to assess how tumor, surrounding tissue and draining lymph node repertoires relate to one another and whether T cells might be exchanged between them. General findings and caveats noted by the study authors: Rather than being directly demonstrated, the conclusion that tumor T cells originate in lymph nodes was presented as consistent with a hypothesis. In luminal-like breast cancer, tumor and nontumor tissue repertoires resembled each other significantly more than in basal-like breast cancer. T-cell repertoire diversity in tumors was found to be lower than in lymph nodes but higher than in nontumor tissue, and preferential V and J gene usage was observed. A scenario in which most tumor T cells derive from the lymph node and then expand within tumor tissue was judged to be consistent with the data.

Unmatched junction bases come to 4, with V trimmed by 5 bases and J by 5 bases. CDR1 MNHNS and CDR2 SASEGT were looked up in the germline V gene. There are 15 amino acids in the CDR3, from cysteine to phenylalanine inclusive. This entry keeps only the CDR3 DNA: 45 bases, framed from base 1. This sample was sequenced with an Illumina HiSeq 2000. TCR beta chain libraries were generated by multiplex PCR amplification. High-throughput sequencing was used to analyze the amplified TCR beta chain products. The public reads were quality trimmed at Q25 with fastp and then assembled into clones with MiXCR by TCRdb, keeping productive beta chains. Records with the same CDR3 protein are collapsed into one entry carrying the most frequent genes and DNA. This sample is represented by 250,000 or so distinct CDR3 sequences; around 31% of them were singletons. The top ten clones comprise 0.85% to 1.3% of the sample.

This clonotype was detected many times. The clone's antigen remains unknown. No base-level quality is on record; no much larger clone is a single base apart. The lymph node samples were taken from the axillary draining lymph nodes of breast cancer patients. The sequence links TRBV6-1 to TRBJ1-6; TRBD1 aligns with 9 central bases. This clonotype was sampled from a female donor with breast cancer. Some clones in this sample may be carry-over from other donors' samples. What was sequenced was axillary lymph node tissue. The CDR3 has the sequence CASSLRQGDNSPLHF. The sequence in DNA is TGTGCCAGCAGTTTGCGACAGGGGGATAATTCACCCCTCCACTTT.